Each of the 10 T cell receptor beta chains below was sequenced from the same sample in a study of blood T cells in healthy people across ages. Combining a sample-barcoded 5' primer with a J-beta primer mix, a second PCR ran for 7 to 11 cycles. MiXCR, run by TCRdb on the 5' RACE reads, gives a single entry per CDR3 protein. The table shows approximately 830,000 distinct CDR3 sequences, with about 59% occurring only once. The sequenced sample was blood. All receptors derive from a man in his thirties or forties in good health.

V gene TRBV5-1 combines with J gene TRBJ2-1; 7 nucleotides line up with TRBD2. CDR3 length: 14 residues. The V and J ends lost 6 bases and 10 bases, in that order; junction bases with no gene match: 13. Germline V gene data show CDR1 as SGHRS and CDR2 as YFSETQ. The chain's CDR3 is CASNLRSGDIEQFF. As DNA, the CDR3 is TGCGCCAGCAACCTTCGGAGCGGGGATATAGAGCAGTTCTTC.

The genes are TRBV28 and TRBJ1-4; tentative D call: TRBD1 (6 bases). V shed 6 bases and J shed 0 bases, with 17 bases lying between them. CDR3 size: 17 residues. Germline lookup yields CDR1 MDHEN and CDR2 SYDVKM. The CDR3 sequence is CASRVTGFLATNEKLFF. In DNA form, the CDR3 reads TGTGCCAGCAGAGTCACAGGGTTCTTAGCAACTAATGAAAAACTGTTTTTT.

The chain joins TRBV28 to TRBJ2-7; 7 bases match TRBD2. The germline gives CDR1 MDHEN, CDR2 SYDVKM. V was clipped by 6 bases and J by 2 bases; unmatched bases: 4. The CDR3 consists of 13 residues. The CDR3 loop reads CASRAGLAYEQYF. As DNA, the CDR3 is TGTGCCAGCAGGGCAGGACTAGCCTACGAGCAGTACTTC.

The V and J genes are TRBV29-1 and TRBJ1-4; 7 bases are a match to TRBD1. Germline CDR1 is SQVTM and CDR2 is ANQGSEA. The V and J ends lost 3 bases and 4 bases, in that order; junction bases with no gene match: 5. The CDR3 loop spans 14 amino acids. The CDR3 DNA sequence: TGCAGCGTTGATACCGGGACAGATAATGAAAAACTGTTTTTT. Its protein product is CSVDTGTDNEKLFF.

The CDR3 is CASSFGTRGNQPQHF. The CDR3, as DNA: TGTGCCAGCAGCTTCGGGACCCGGGGCAATCAGCCCCAGCATTTT. This chain uses TRBV7-9 with TRBJ1-5; weak D call: TRBD1 (5 bases). This CDR3 has 15 residues. CDR1 SEHNR and CDR2 FQNEAQ come from the germline V gene (reference sequence). The ends were cut back, 3 bases at V and 2 bases at J, with 11 bases in the middle.

This clonotype has more than one count but fewer than ten. The chain recombines TRBV29-1 with TRBJ2-7, with D tentatively TRBD1 (6 bases). The germline CDR1 and CDR2 sequences are SQVTM and ANQGSEA. Trimming shortened V by 5 bases and J by 0 bases, and 14 bases separated the two germline ends. The CDR3 contains 14 residues. The CDR3 protein is CSVLPDRTSYEQYF. CDR3 nucleotide sequence: TGCAGCGTTCTGCCAGACAGGACCTCCTACGAGCAGTACTTC.

The CDR3 sequence is CASSLVGGTEGVYGYTF. CDR3 nucleotides: TGTGCCAGCAGCTTAGTGGGGGGCACGGAGGGTGTCTATGGCTACACCTTC. V gene TRBV7-9 combines with J gene TRBJ1-2; a possible D gene is TRBD1 (6 bases). Trimming shortened V by 1 base and J by 4 bases, and 19 bases separated the two germline ends. CDR1 SEHNR and CDR2 FQNEAQ come from the germline V gene (reference sequence). The CDR3 spans 17 residues. Complete variable domain (other parts from reference TRBV7-9 and TRBJ1-2): DTGVSQNPRHKITKRGQNVTFRCDPISEHNRLYWYRQTLGQGPEFLTYFQNEAQLEKSRLLSDRFSAERPKGSFSTLEIQRTEQGDSAMYLCASSLVGGTEGVYGYTFGSGTRLTVV.

The genes are TRBV15 and TRBJ1-2; 7 bases align to TRBD1. From germline, CDR1 is LNHNV and CDR2 YYDKDF (reference sequence). The CDR3 sequence is 14 residues long. With 4 bases clipped from V and 4 bases from J, the junction kept 6 bases outside the gene matches. CDR3 residues: CATSKGQDPYGYTF. In DNA, the CDR3 is TGTGCCACCAGCAAAGGACAGGATCCCTATGGCTACACCTTC.

The V and J genes are TRBV12-3 or TRBV12-4 and TRBJ2-3; D is uncertain. Trimming left V 7 bases short and J 3 bases short, with 14 bases between. This CDR3 is built from 14 residues. CDR3 nucleotide sequence: TGTGCCAGCACATTCGCTCCCCCAACAGATACGCAGTATTTT. Translating it yields CASTFAPPTDTQYF.

This rearrangement joins TRBV28 to TRBJ2-1; 9 bases align to TRBD2. Judging by the DNA end, TRBJ2-7 fits better; the J call may be wrong. The CDR3 has 15 residues. Per germline, CDR1 MDHEN and CDR2 SYDVKM. The CDR3 nucleotides are TGTGCCAGCAGACCCCCTAGCGGGGACCCCTACGAGCAGTACTTC. Translated: CASRPPSGDPYEQYF.